The clone carrying this T cell receptor (beta chain) was counted between two and nine times. Its target is not known. Researchers prepared the TCRbeta library using unique molecular identifiers, the study reports. TCRdb reanalysed the PCR reads using MiXCR and keeps one entry per CDR3 protein. The table shows approximately 400,000 distinct CDR3 sequences, with under 20% occurring only once. The data stem from a study of T-cell reconstitution after alpha-beta-depleted transplantation in children. Study results and limitations: The high TCRbeta diversity at day 60 in some patients came from surviving recipient T cells and thymic progenitors. Once a year had passed after transplant, T-cell counts and diversity came mostly from newly produced T cells. Reported findings indicate that, about two months after transplant, alpha-beta T cells came from several hundred expanded clones, which were derived from non-depleted graft cells.

Germline V gives CDR1 DFQATT, CDR2 SNEGSKA (reference sequence). The V and J ends lost 3 bases and 0 bases respectively, with 10 bases between them. CDR3 length: 14 residues. The V call is TRBV20-1, the J call TRBJ2-3; D not resolved. Sequences were derived from PBMCs, mostly from graft donor cells, sampled 360 days after TCRalphabeta/CD19-depleted stem cell transplant. This sequence originates from a boy under three years old who had a stem cell transplant for Wiskott-Aldrich syndrome, so the T cells may come from the graft donor. CDR3 in amino acids: CSARAFTSTDTQYF. In DNA, the CDR3 is TGCAGTGCTAGGGCTTTCACTAGCACAGATACGCAGTATTTT.